The source of this T cell receptor beta chain is a study of shared clonotypes between healthy human individuals. This clone was counted a single time. This table comes from immunoSEQ multiplex PCR, and its TCRdb copy is limited to in-frame clones, with some not included. The sample records about 470,000 clones, roughly 77% being singletons. Sequencing was performed on PBMCs. The sequence was collected from a woman aged 40 to 50 in good health. Some clones in this sample may be carry-over from other donors' samples.

CDR3 nucleotides: TGTGCCAGCAGCTTAGGCCGGGGGCGGCAGGAGACCCAGTACTTC. It yields the protein CASSLGRGRQETQYF. V gene TRBV7-9 combines with J gene TRBJ2-5; D is possibly TRBD1 or TRBD2 (6 bases each). Trimming pared 1 base from V and 5 bases from J, leaving 14 bases between. This CDR3 is built from 15 residues. Germline V CDR1 and CDR2: SEHNR, FQNEAQ (reference sequence).